This T cell receptor (beta chain) was captured by sequencing in a study of naive and memory T cell subsets. General observations from the study: This RNA-based method may be sensitive to activation-related transcript changes.

An oligonucleotide containing a UMI was ligated to the 3' end of TCR cDNA. Input was roughly 1 to 1000 ng of DNase-treated total RNA without cell sorting. Four PCR rounds used nested alpha and beta constant region primers plus the SP2 primer. A single record per CDR3 protein comes from TCRdb applying MiXCR to the 5' RACE reads. The sample gives 55,000 to 70,000 distinct CDR3 sequences, about 7.2% of which show up once; more than 9.5% is in the top ten. The CDR3 is made up of 13 amino acids. The germline V gene has CDR1 SEHNR and CDR2 FQNEAQ (reference sequence). Trimming removed 5 bases from V and 6 bases from J; junction bases left unmatched: 6. This clonotype was observed a single time. Its cognate antigen is unknown.

The sequence was obtained from a male donor in good health. V gene TRBV7-9 combines with J gene TRBJ2-7, with 8 nucleotides matching TRBD1. The CDR3 DNA sequence: TGTGCCAGCAGCCCTGAAGACAGGGGCGAGCAGTACTTC. Protein product: CASSPEDRGEQYF. The full variable domain, its missing parts supplied by reference TRBV7-9 and TRBJ2-7, is DTGVSQNPRHKITKRGQNVTFRCDPISEHNRLYWYRQTLGQGPEFLTYFQNEAQLEKSRLLSDRFSAERPKGSFSTLEIQRTEQGDSAMYLCASSPEDRGEQYFGPGTRLTVT.